These 22 T cell receptor beta chains share one sample of origin, sequenced in a study of T cells in Graves' hyperthyroidism and ophthalmopathy. RNA transcripts yielded amplified TCR beta CDR3 regions. TCR CDR3 regions were first amplified by RT-PCR with HTBI primers. Each CDR3 protein gets one entry after TCRdb re-called the multiplex PCR reads with MiXCR. The table lists 370,000 or so distinct CDR3 sequences, roughly 12% of them singletons. Sample: blood. The source of these receptors is a man aged 25-45 years with Graves' hyperthyroidism that later progressed to Graves' ophthalmopathy.

This clonotype has more than one count but fewer than ten. The chain is built from TRBV7-9 and TRBJ1-2; D may be TRBD1 (5 bases). Trimming removed 1 base from V and 4 bases from J, with 16 bases in between. The CDR3 totals 16 residues. Per the germline V gene, CDR1 is SEHNR and CDR2 is FQNEAQ (reference sequence). Written as DNA, the CDR3 is TGTGCCAGCAGCTTAGTAGGGACCCGAATAGGCTATGGCTACACCTTC. It specifies CASSLVGTRIGYGYTF.

This clonotype has a handful of counts. CDR3 loop: CASSQQAGAYQETQYF. For the CDR3, the DNA is TGCGCCAGCAGCCAACAAGCGGGGGCTTACCAAGAGACCCAGTACTTC. The rearrangement uses TRBV4-1 and TRBJ2-5; 8 bases line up with TRBD2. This CDR3 has 16 amino acids. Germline CDR1 is MGHRA and CDR2 is YSYEKL. The V gene end was trimmed by 2 bases and the J gene end by 0 bases; junction bases not matched to a gene: 5.

V and J are TRBV5-6 and TRBJ2-7; 7 bases are shared with TRBD1. CDR3 length: 15 residues. The trim removed 0 bases at V and 3 bases at J, leaving 6 bases unmatched. CDR1 is SGHDT, CDR2 YYEEEE, per germline. The CDR3 spells CASSLGQGEFYEQYF. In DNA form, the CDR3 reads TGTGCCAGCAGCTTGGGGCAGGGGGAATTCTACGAGCAGTACTTC.

The rearrangement uses TRBV5-1 and TRBJ1-2; tentatively, D is TRBD1 (5 bases). The CDR3 has 15 residues. V lost 5 bases and J lost 1, with 15 bases in between. Looked up from germline, CDR1 is SGHRS and CDR2 is YFSETQ. CDR3 DNA sequence: TGCGCCAGCAGTTCCCGGGGGGGGTTTAACTATGGCTACACCTTC. This codes for CASSSRGGFNYGYTF.

V gene TRBV5-1 combines with J gene TRBJ2-7, with D unresolved. The V end lost 1 base, the J end lost 4 bases, and 21 bases lay between the germline ends. The germline CDR1 and CDR2 sequences are SGHRS and YFSETQ. CDR3 length equals 17 residues. CDR3 region: CASSLTIGPSILYEQYF. CDR3 coding DNA: TGCGCCAGCAGCTTGACTATCGGACCCTCGATATTATACGAGCAGTACTTC. Full variable domain (rest looked up from reference TRBV5-1 and TRBJ2-7): KAGVTQTPRYLIKTRGQQVTLSCSPISGHRSVSWYQQTPGQGLQFLFEYFSETQRNKGNFPGRFSGRQFSNSRSEMNVSTLELGDSALYLCASSLTIGPSILYEQYFGPGTRLTVT.

This chain uses TRBV6-1 with TRBJ2-7, with D perhaps assigned TRBD1 or TRBD2 (5 bases each). Germline values: CDR1 MNHNS, CDR2 SASEGT. Trimming took 5 bases from V and 9 from J, leaving 11 bases between them. This CDR3 has 11 residues. The CDR3 bases are TGTGCCAGCAGTCCAGGGACCCGGCAGTACTTC. Its translation: CASSPGTRQYF.

About this clonotype: At one end the junction does not follow the germline gene, possibly because of a read error. This sequence joins TRBV7-2 and TRBJ2-7; D unresolved. Germline CDR1 SGHTA, CDR2 FQGNSA. CDR3 length equals 11 residues. This CDR3 reads CASSLYYERYF. The CDR3 nucleotides are TGTGCCAGCAGCCTTTACTACGAGCGGTACTTC.

This clonotype appeared a few times. The chain employs TRBV12-5 and TRBJ2-7; D ambiguous. Germline CDR1 reads LGHNT; CDR2 reads FRNRAP. Between the trimmed V and J ends, which lost 0 bases and 1 base, there was a span of 13 bases. The CDR3 runs 16 residues. CDR3 coding DNA: TGTGCTAGTGGTTTGGTACTGGCCAGATCTTCCTACGAGCAGTACTTC. Its translation: CASGLVLARSSYEQYF.

This clonotype has more than one count but fewer than ten. The CDR3 region has the DNA TGTGCCAGCAGCCCTAGGAGAACTGAAGCTTTCTTT. It translates to CASSPRRTEAFF. The chain is built from TRBV12-3 or TRBV12-4 and TRBJ1-1; no clear D gene. The V gene lost 6 bases and the J gene lost 5 bases, with 10 bases spanning the gap. The CDR3 contains 12 residues.

This clonotype has at least ten counts. V usage is TRBV6-7 and J usage is TRBJ2-7, with unresolved D. TRBV6-7 falls under the ORF class, with uncertain function. Between the trimmed V and J ends, which lost 1 base and 3 bases, there was a span of 7 bases. This CDR3 has 13 residues. In DNA form, the CDR3 reads TGTGCCAGCAGTTACTGGGGAATCTACGAGCAGTACTTC. It is translated as CASSYWGIYEQYF.

Regarding this clonotype: A much larger clone sits a single nucleotide away, making a read error possible. The conserved closing phenylalanine or tryptophan is absent in this CDR3, likely reflecting a read error. The chain combines TRBV6-1 with TRBJ2-7; D could derive from TRBD1 or TRBD2 (5 bases each). Germline V gives CDR1 MNHNS, CDR2 SASEGT. The V end lost 7 bases, the J end lost 1 base, and 14 bases lay between the germline ends. This CDR3 is 14 amino acids long. CDR3: CASTEGRTSYEQYS. In DNA, the CDR3 is TGTGCCAGCACTGAGGGGAGAACTTCCTACGAGCAGTACTCC.

Ten or more counts support this clonotype. This chain uses TRBV5-6 with TRBJ1-2; TRBD1 matches 10 bases. This CDR3 contains 14 residues. Germline CDR1 is SGHDT and CDR2 is YYEEEE. V dropped 1 base and J dropped 6; count of bases not matched to a gene: 3. Here the CDR3 reads CASSLTTGGDGYTF. The CDR3 nucleotides read TGTGCCAGCAGCTTGACGACAGGGGGCGATGGCTACACCTTC.

With regard to this clonotype: Germline is not matched at one junction end, which may reflect a read error. The gene calls are TRBV5-1 and TRBJ2-5, with 9 bases matching TRBD1. The length of the CDR3 is 15 residues. Looked up from germline, CDR1 is SGHRS and CDR2 is YFSETQ. The CDR3, as DNA: TGCGCCAGCAACTTGGGGGACAGGGCCCAAGAGACCCAGTACTTC. It yields the protein CASNLGDRAQETQYF.

As for this clonotype: Given a much more abundant clone one base away, this may be a read error. A read error is likely, as this CDR3 ends without the conserved phenylalanine or tryptophan. This chain uses TRBV12-3 or TRBV12-4 with TRBJ2-7, with 7 bases identical to TRBD1. CDR3 length equals 15 residues. The V gene end was trimmed by 6 bases and the J gene end by 0 bases; junction bases not matched to a gene: 8. The CDR3 loop is CASSATGTVSYEQYL. CDR3 sequence (DNA): TGTGCCAGCAGCGCCACTGGGACAGTCTCCTACGAGCAGTACCTC.

This clonotype occurred a few times. This chain connects TRBV10-1 to TRBJ2-3, with D tentatively TRBD1 or TRBD2 (6 bases each). This CDR3 has 14 amino acids. With 4 bases removed from V and 2 bases from J, the gap between germline ends came to 10 bases. Germline CDR1 is WNHNN and CDR2 is SYGVQD (reference sequence). The CDR3 here is CASSGGALTDTQYF. In DNA, the CDR3 is TGCGCCAGCAGTGGGGGGGCCCTCACAGATACGCAGTATTTT.

As concerns this clonotype: A much larger clone lies a single base off, so this may be a read error. A read error is likely, as this CDR3 ends without the conserved phenylalanine or tryptophan. The gene calls are TRBV3-1 and TRBJ1-2, with D tentatively TRBD1 (5 bases). Trimming took 4 bases from V and 8 from J, leaving 17 bases between them. The CDR3 loop spans 14 amino acids. Germline V gene lookup returns CDR1 LGHDT and CDR2 YNNKEL (reference sequence). The CDR3 reads CASSRSDIHGGYTL. The CDR3 DNA sequence: TGTGCCAGCAGCCGGTCGGACATTCATGGGGGCTACACCCTC.

The chain combines TRBV19 with TRBJ2-6; D may be TRBD1 or TRBD2 (6 bases each). This CDR3 is 15 amino acids long. V was clipped by 8 bases and J by 2 bases, with 13 bases between them. Germline CDR1 reads LNHDA; CDR2 reads SQIVND (reference sequence). CDR3 in amino acids: CASFARGPGANVLTF. Here the CDR3 DNA reads TGTGCCAGTTTCGCCCGGGGGCCTGGGGCCAACGTCCTGACTTTC.

This clonotype was found many times. The chain couples TRBV7-9 to TRBJ2-3; 8 bases align to TRBD2. CDR1 is SEHNR and CDR2 is FQNEAQ in the germline V gene (reference sequence). Trimming at V came to 0 bases and at J to 2 bases, leaving 4 bases not matched to a gene. The CDR3 covers 16 residues. The CDR3 loop reads CASSLALRGVTDTQYF. The CDR3 DNA reads as TGTGCCAGCAGCTTAGCGCTGCGGGGGGTCACAGATACGCAGTATTTT.

This clonotype occurred many times. The V call is TRBV7-3, the J call TRBJ1-6, with D unclear. With 5 bases removed from V and 5 bases from J, the gap between germline ends came to 13 bases. CDR1 and CDR2 (germline): SGHTA, FQGTGA. The CDR3 runs 15 residues. As DNA, the CDR3 is TGTGCCAGCAGCCAATTCGGCAACGATAATTCACCCCTCCACTTT. Translation: CASSQFGNDNSPLHF.

The rearrangement joins TRBV5-1 to TRBJ2-7, with D perhaps matching TRBD2 (6 bases). CDR3 length equals 16 residues. V was shortened by 3 bases and J by 3 bases, with 19 bases between the two germline ends. Germline V gene lookup returns CDR1 SGHRS and CDR2 YFSETQ. CDR3 in amino acids: CASSSTGGTTLYEQYF. Here the CDR3 DNA reads TGCGCCAGCAGCTCGACGGGCGGGACCACTCTCTACGAGCAGTACTTC. Drawing the rest from reference TRBV5-1 and TRBJ2-7, the complete variable domain is KAGVTQTPRYLIKTRGQQVTLSCSPISGHRSVSWYQQTPGQGLQFLFEYFSETQRNKGNFPGRFSGRQFSNSRSEMNVSTLELGDSALYLCASSSTGGTTLYEQYFGPGTRLTVT.

The V and J genes are TRBV6-2 or TRBV6-3 and TRBJ1-5; D is perhaps TRBD1 (5 bases). Germline V gene lookup returns CDR1 MNHEY and CDR2 SVGEGT. The CDR3 contains 15 residues. Trimming removed 8 bases at V and 1 base at J, with 15 bases between. DNA for the CDR3: TGTGCCAGCGGGGGGAGGCGGGACAGCAATCAGCCCCAGCATTTT. This sequence encodes CASGGRRDSNQPQHF.

This clonotype was counted at least ten times. This chain uses TRBV28 with TRBJ1-5; D is undetermined. V was clipped by 2 bases and J by 3 bases, with 5 bases between them. Germline-derived CDR1 and CDR2 are MDHEN and SYDVKM. The CDR3 length is 13 residues. CDR3 DNA: TGTGCCAGCAGTTTACAGACCAATCAGCCCCAGCATTTT. Its translation is CASSLQTNQPQHF.